This T cell receptor beta chain came from a study of blood T cell repertoires in COVID-19. The overall study: T cells, B-cell-depleted T cells, or PBMCs provided the cDNA or gDNA that served as material.

Sequencing used immunoSEQ multiplex PCR; TCRdb keeps in-frame clones, though not all of them. The sample lists approximately 69,000 clones; over 70% were seen once. CDR3 length: 15 amino acids. Deletions cut 3 bases from V and 1 base from J, with 9 bases between. Germline V gives CDR1 MNHEY, CDR2 SMNVEV (reference sequence). This clone has just a few counts. The V call is TRBV27, the J call TRBJ2-2; D unclear. Sequencing was performed on peripheral blood. This TCR was sampled from a man aged 55-75 years with acute or convalescent COVID-19. This chain's CDR3 is CASSFIPVNTGELFF. The CDR3 DNA sequence: TGTGCCAGCAGTTTTATTCCGGTGAACACCGGGGAGCTGTTTTTT.